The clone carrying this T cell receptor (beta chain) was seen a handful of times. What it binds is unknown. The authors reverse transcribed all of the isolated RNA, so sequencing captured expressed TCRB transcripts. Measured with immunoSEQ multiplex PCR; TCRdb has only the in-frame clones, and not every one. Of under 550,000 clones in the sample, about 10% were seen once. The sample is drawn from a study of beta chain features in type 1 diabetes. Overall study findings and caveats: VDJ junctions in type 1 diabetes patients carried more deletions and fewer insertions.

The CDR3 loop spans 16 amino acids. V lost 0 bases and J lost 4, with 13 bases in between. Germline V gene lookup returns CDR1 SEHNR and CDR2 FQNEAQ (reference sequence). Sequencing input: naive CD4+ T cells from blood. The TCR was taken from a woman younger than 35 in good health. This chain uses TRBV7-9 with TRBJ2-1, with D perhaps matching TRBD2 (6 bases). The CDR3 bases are TGTGCCAGCAGCTTAGCGCGGGGTAGTTATTACAATGAGCAGTTCTTC. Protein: CASSLARGSYYNEQFF.